The next 3 T cell receptor beta chains were all read from a single sample in a study of T cells expressing NK-cell markers. TCRdb reprocessed the 5' RACE reads and reports one entry per CDR3 protein, with no DNA. The sample's table shows hundreds of thousands of distinct CDR3 sequences. Sequencing used blood T cells: a sorted CD56 or NKG2C T cell subset, CD4+ or CD8+ T cells, or bulk PBMC T cells (not recorded which). Every receptor here comes from a woman aged 18 to 69 in good health.

The rearrangement links TRBV25-1 to TRBJ1-2. This CDR3 is 11 amino acids long. Germline-derived CDR1 and CDR2 are MGHDK and SYGVNS. This CDR3 is CASKAGYGYTF.

V is TRBV5-6 and J is TRBJ2-7; TCRdb designates TRBD1, a call that cannot be tested without DNA. Germline V gene data show CDR1 as SGHDT and CDR2 as YYEEEE. CDR3 length equals 15 residues. CDR3: CASSGGTKSSYEQYF. Full variable domain (outside the CDR3, taken from reference TRBV5-6 and TRBJ2-7): DAGVTQSPTHLIKTRGQQVTLRCSPKSGHDTVSWYQQALGQGPQFIFQYYEEEERQRGNFPDRFSGHQFPNYSSELNVNALLLGDSALYLCASSGGTKSSYEQYFGPGTRLTVT.

The gene calls are TRBV24-1 and TRBJ2-4; TCRdb lists TRBD1, though no DNA is available to test this call. Per the germline V gene, CDR1 is KGHDR and CDR2 is SFDVKD. The CDR3 is 14 amino acids. This chain's CDR3 is CATSEGGAKNIQYF.